The 16 T cell receptor beta chains below all came from one sample that was sequenced in a study of T cell responses to AZD1222 COVID-19 vaccine. Assay: immunoSEQ multiplex PCR; the TCRdb copy retains only in-frame clones and omits some. This table holds 90,000 to 110,000 clones, approximately 90% found once. The material sequenced was peripheral blood, taken on day 0 of AZD1222 vaccination. These receptors were obtained from an adult in good health.

This CDR3 reads CASSSTTGSVYNEQFF. CDR3 bases: TGTGCCAGCAGCTCCACGACAGGGTCCGTTTACAATGAGCAGTTCTTC. This sequence joins TRBV7-9 and TRBJ2-1; TRBD1 aligns across 7 bases. The V gene's germline CDR1 is SEHNR and CDR2 FQNEAQ (reference sequence). This CDR3 comprises 16 residues. V was pared by 4 bases and J by 4 bases, with 10 bases of the junction left unmatched.

The gene calls are TRBV15 and TRBJ2-6; perhaps TRBD2 as D (5 bases). Trimming removed 1 base from V and 0 bases from J, with 7 bases in between. The CDR3 loop spans 16 amino acids. Germline V CDR1 and CDR2: LNHNV, YYDKDF (reference sequence). CDR3 in DNA: TGTGCCACCAGCAGAGTGGGGAGCTCTGGGGCCAACGTCCTGACTTTC. This sequence encodes CATSRVGSSGANVLTF.

V and J are TRBV11-2 and TRBJ2-5; 10 nucleotides match TRBD2. Germline loops: CDR1 SGHAT, CDR2 FQNNGV. With V trimmed by 4 bases and J by 4 bases, 12 bases remained unmatched. CDR3 length: 17 residues. The CDR3 sequence: CASSYIAGGQGGETQYF. Written as DNA, the CDR3 is TGTGCCAGCAGCTATATAGCGGGAGGTCAAGGGGGAGAGACCCAGTACTTC.

The chain couples TRBV11-2 to TRBJ1-2, with 8 bases that match TRBD1. Trimming removed 4 bases from V and 0 bases from J; junction bases left unmatched: 10. The germline gives CDR1 SGHAT, CDR2 FQNNGV. The CDR3 has 17 amino acids. CDR3 nucleotide sequence: TGTGCCAGCAGCTCTCCAGGGGGCGTCTTGGCTAACTATGGCTACACCTTC. Translated, it gives CASSSPGGVLANYGYTF.

The chain combines TRBV6-1 with TRBJ1-5, with D possibly matching TRBD1 (6 bases). The CDR3 is made up of 15 amino acids. The germline gives CDR1 MNHNS, CDR2 SASEGT. Between the trimmed V and J ends, which lost 2 bases and 3 bases, there was a span of 11 bases. This CDR3 reads CASSEHGGANQPQHF. The CDR3 DNA reads TGTGCCAGCAGTGAACACGGGGGGGCCAATCAGCCCCAGCATTTT.

The chain employs TRBV7-2 and TRBJ2-7; 11 nucleotides agree with TRBD2. The CDR3 has 15 amino acids. Germline assignment: CDR1 SGHTA and CDR2 FQGNSA. V shed 5 bases and J 2 bases; nucleotides not matched to a gene: 5. Written as DNA, the CDR3 is TGTGCCAGCAGCGTCACTAGCGGGAGCACCTACGAGCAGTACTTC. It encodes CASSVTSGSTYEQYF. Looking up the rest from reference TRBV7-2 and TRBJ2-7 gives the full variable domain: GAGVSQSPSNKVTEKGKDVELRCDPISGHTALYWYRQSLGQGLEFLIYFQGNSAPDKSGLPSDRFSAERTGGSVSTLTIQRTQQEDSAVYLCASSVTSGSTYEQYFGPGTRLTVT.

The rearrangement uses TRBV6-5 and TRBJ2-5; 7 bases match TRBD1. Trimming cost V 6 bases and J 0 bases; bases outside gene matches: 4. The CDR3 runs 14 residues. The germline V gene encodes CDR1 MNHEY and CDR2 SVGAGI. In DNA form, the CDR3 reads TGTGCCAGCAGCCCGACAGGGTACCAAGAGACCCAGTACTTC. It yields the protein CASSPTGYQETQYF.

Here the CDR3 reads CASRPGGVNTEAFF. DNA for the CDR3: TGTGCCAGCAGACCTGGCGGGGTGAACACTGAAGCTTTCTTT. The chain recombines TRBV7-2 with TRBJ1-1; D remains ambiguous. Trimming took 6 bases from V and 0 from J, leaving 11 bases between them. The CDR3 totals 14 residues. Looked up from germline, CDR1 is SGHTA and CDR2 is FQGNSA.

This chain connects TRBV10-2 to TRBJ2-3; 13 nucleotides line up with TRBD2. CDR3 length: 14 amino acids. Trimming took 8 bases from V and 6 from J; bases not matched to a gene: 5. CDR1 is WSHSY and CDR2 is SAAADI in the germline V gene. As DNA, the CDR3 is TGCGCCAGCGGAACTAGCGGGAGGGCGGATACGCAGTATTTT. Its translation is CASGTSGRADTQYF.

The chain recombines TRBV4-1 with TRBJ1-1; TRBD1 aligns across 7 bases. This CDR3 comprises 13 residues. Trimming took 4 bases from V and 5 from J; bases not matched to a gene: 4. Germline values: CDR1 MGHRA, CDR2 YSYEKL. The CDR3 here is CASSPRGLTEAFF. The DNA of the CDR3 is TGCGCCAGCAGCCCCAGGGGGTTGACTGAAGCTTTCTTT.

Comments on this clone: Other DNA sequences in the sample encode the same CDR3. V and J are TRBV19 and TRBJ2-3, with D possibly TRBD1 on 6 matching bases. The length of the CDR3 is 14 residues. CDR1 and CDR2 (germline): LNHDA, SQIVND (reference sequence). Between the trimmed V and J ends, which lost 5 bases and 2 bases, there was a span of 11 bases. The CDR3 nucleotides read TGTGCCAGTAGTCAACCAGGGGACACAGATACGCAGTATTTT. Its protein product is CASSQPGDTDTQYF.

This chain links TRBV29-1 with TRBJ2-6; perhaps TRBD2 as D (5 bases). V was shortened by 2 bases and J by 0 bases, with 11 bases between the two germline ends. The length of the CDR3 is 16 residues. CDR1 SQVTM and CDR2 ANQGSEA come from the germline V gene. CDR3 sequence (DNA): TGCAGCGTTGAAAGCGGTAGGAACTCTGGGGCCAACGTCCTGACTTTC. Translating it yields CSVESGRNSGANVLTF.

This clone was seen ten or more times. At one boundary the junction diverges from the germline segment, which might be a read error. The chain carries TRBV7-7 and TRBJ2-7; TRBD2 might be the D (7 bases). Germline values: CDR1 SSHAT, CDR2 FNYEAQ (reference sequence). The CDR3 contains 12 residues. As DNA, the CDR3 is TGTGCTAGCAGAAGGGGGGGCTACGAGCAGTACTTC. Translated, it gives CASRRGGYEQYF.

The chain couples TRBV10-3 to TRBJ2-4; D unresolved. CDR1 is ENHRY, CDR2 SYGVKD, per germline. V lost 0 bases to trimming and J lost 6 bases, with 9 bases between them. CDR3 length: 14 residues. CDR3 nucleotides: TGTGCCATCAGTGAGTCTGGGCTAGGAAACATTCAGTACTTC. Amino acids: CAISESGLGNIQYF.

The gene calls are TRBV5-8 and TRBJ1-4, with 7 bases matching TRBD1. With V trimmed by 4 bases and J by 6 bases, 9 bases remained unmatched. CDR3 length: 15 residues. Germline V gene lookup returns CDR1 SGHTS and CDR2 YDEGEE. CDR3 region: CASSPGGTEDEKLFF. The DNA for the CDR3 is TGTGCCAGCAGCCCTGGGGGGACAGAGGATGAAAAACTGTTTTTT. The full variable domain, with the rest looked up from reference TRBV5-8 and TRBJ1-4, is EAGVTQSPTHLIKTRGQQATLRCSPISGHTSVYWYQQALGLGLQFLLWYDEGEERNRGNFPPRFSGRQFPNYSSELNVNALELEDSALYLCASSPGGTEDEKLFFGSGTQLSVL.

The chain is built from TRBV3-1 (or the pseudogene TRBV3-2) and TRBJ2-2; tentatively, D is TRBD1 (6 bases). Trimming took 2 bases from V and 7 from J, leaving 8 bases between them. Looked up from germline, CDR1 is LGHDT and CDR2 is YNNKEL (reference sequence). This CDR3 spans 13 amino acids. This CDR3 reads CASSQTGFGELFF. The CDR3, as DNA: TGTGCCAGCAGCCAAACAGGGTTCGGGGAGCTGTTTTTT.